Presented here are 5 T cell receptor beta chains from one specimen sequenced in a study of CD8+ T cells in alopecia areata. Sequencing used cDNA as its template, made by extracting RNA and reverse transcribing it. Using immunoSEQ multiplex PCR, the repertoire was profiled, and TCRdb retains in-frame clones only, with some absent. The sample holds 50,000 to 70,000 clones, roughly 40% seen once. The sample taken for sequencing was NKG2D-low CD8+ T cells sorted from blood. All receptors derive from a human donor with alopecia areata.

This chain's CDR3 is CSVDLSWYTQYF. The CDR3 region has the DNA TGCAGCGTTGACCTTAGCTGGTATACGCAGTATTTT. The chain uses TRBV29-1 and TRBJ2-3; D gene uncertain. The germline gives CDR1 SQVTM, CDR2 ANQGSEA. The CDR3 loop spans 12 amino acids. Between the trimmed V and J ends, which lost 3 bases and 7 bases, there was a span of 11 bases.

The CDR3 is CSANRDRHGYTF. For the CDR3, the DNA is TGCAGCGCGAACAGGGATCGGCATGGCTACACCTTC. J is TRBJ1-2 and V is TRBV29-1; D is perhaps TRBD1 (6 bases). The germline V gene has CDR1 SQVTM and CDR2 ANQGSEA. There are 12 residues in the CDR3. Trimming removed 7 bases from V and 6 bases from J, with 15 bases in between.

V is TRBV30 and J is TRBJ2-7; D remains unclear. V was cut by 1 base and J by 2 bases, with 12 bases left in between. CDR1 is GTSNPN and CDR2 is SVGIG in the germline V gene (reference sequence). The length of the CDR3 is 14 residues. This CDR3 is CAWSDWGNAYEQYF. Here the CDR3 DNA reads TGTGCCTGGAGTGACTGGGGAAACGCCTACGAGCAGTACTTC. Supplemented by reference TRBV30 and TRBJ2-7, the full variable domain reads SQTIHQWPATLVQPVGSPLSLECTVEGTSNPNLYWYRQAAGRGLQLLFYSVGIGQISSEVPQNLSASRPQDRQFILSSKKLLLSDSGFYLCAWSDWGNAYEQYFGPGTRLTVT.

This sequence joins TRBV7-9 and TRBJ1-2; D is undetermined. The CDR3 extends over 9 amino acids. Germline V gene lookup returns CDR1 SEHNR and CDR2 FQNEAQ (reference sequence). V shed 9 bases and J shed 3 bases, with 2 bases lying between them. Here the CDR3 reads CASDYGYTF. CDR3 nucleotides: TGTGCCAGTGACTATGGCTACACCTTC.

A few counts support this clone. The chain uses TRBV4-3 and TRBJ2-5; TRBD2 aligns across 9 bases. The CDR3 length is 17 residues. CDR1 is LGHNA, CDR2 YSLEER, per germline. V trimming: 0 bases; J trimming: 4 bases; junction bases outside the gene matches: 9. CDR3 nucleotides: TGCGCCAGCAGCCAAGATCTCGGCGGGAGGGCCCCAGAGACCCAGTACTTC. Translating it yields CASSQDLGGRAPETQYF.